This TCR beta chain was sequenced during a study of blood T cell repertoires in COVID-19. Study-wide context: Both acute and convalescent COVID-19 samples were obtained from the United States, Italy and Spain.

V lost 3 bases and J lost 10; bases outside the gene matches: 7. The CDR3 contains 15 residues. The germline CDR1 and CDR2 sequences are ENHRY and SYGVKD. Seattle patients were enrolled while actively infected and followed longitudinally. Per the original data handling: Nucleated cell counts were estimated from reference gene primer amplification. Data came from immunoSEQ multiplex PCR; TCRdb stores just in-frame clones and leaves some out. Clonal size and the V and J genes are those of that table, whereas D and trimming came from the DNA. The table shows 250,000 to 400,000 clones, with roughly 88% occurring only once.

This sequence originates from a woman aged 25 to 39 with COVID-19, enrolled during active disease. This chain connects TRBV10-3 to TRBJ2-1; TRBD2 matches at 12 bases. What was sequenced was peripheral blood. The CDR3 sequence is CAISDTSGRYMEQFF. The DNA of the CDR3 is TGTGCCATCAGTGATACTAGCGGGAGGTACATGGAGCAGTTCTTC.